A single sample gave rise to the 3 T cell receptor beta chains below, sequenced in a study of T cells in Graves' hyperthyroidism and ophthalmopathy. The investigators amplified TCR beta CDR3 regions from RNA transcripts. Researchers ran a first-round RT-PCR on the TCR CDR3 using the HTBI primer set. TCRdb redid the calling of the multiplex PCR reads with MiXCR, one entry per CDR3 protein. There are 550,000 to 600,000 distinct CDR3 sequences in the sample; approximately 15% occur only once, and roughly 7% lies in the top ten. The sample comprised blood. The receptors were sampled from a woman aged 18-29 years with Graves' ophthalmopathy.

The chain employs TRBV19 and TRBJ1-2; a possible D gene is TRBD1 (6 bases). V lost 6 bases, J lost 1 base, and 15 bases lay in between. Germline CDR1 and CDR2: LNHDA and SQIVND (reference sequence). The length of the CDR3 is 15 residues. The CDR3 region is CASSSPGRGNYGYTF. CDR3 coding DNA: TGTGCCAGTAGCTCACCGGGCAGGGGTAACTATGGCTACACCTTC.

This clonotype has just a few counts. The chain recombines TRBV20-1 with TRBJ1-5, with D possibly TRBD1 on 5 matching bases. V was trimmed by 5 bases and J by 6 bases, leaving 17 bases between them. This CDR3 is 14 amino acids long. Per germline, CDR1 DFQATT and CDR2 SNEGSKA (reference sequence). CDR3 bases: TGCAGTGCTGGACCCTACAGGCCCACTCAGCCCCAGCATTTT. This translates into CSAGPYRPTQPQHF.

V and J are TRBV13 and TRBJ2-1, with 10 bases matching TRBD2. CDR1 is PRHDT and CDR2 is FYEKMQ in the germline V gene (reference sequence). The V segment lost 3 bases and the J segment 7 bases; nucleotides outside the gene matches: 9. The CDR3 covers 16 residues. CDR3 nucleotide sequence: TGTGCCAGCAGCTTCCATTCTAGCGGGAGTGGTAATGAGCAGTTCTTC. Protein product: CASSFHSSGSGNEQFF.